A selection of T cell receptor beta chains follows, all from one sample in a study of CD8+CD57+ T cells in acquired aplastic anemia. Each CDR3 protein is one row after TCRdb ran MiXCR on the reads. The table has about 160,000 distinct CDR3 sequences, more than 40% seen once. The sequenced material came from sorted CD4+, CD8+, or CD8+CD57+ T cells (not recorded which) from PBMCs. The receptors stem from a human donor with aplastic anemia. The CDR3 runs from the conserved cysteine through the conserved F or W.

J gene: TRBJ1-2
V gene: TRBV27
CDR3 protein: CASGGQDSGIYGYTF

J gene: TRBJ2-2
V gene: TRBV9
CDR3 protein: CASSVWPGGGGELFF

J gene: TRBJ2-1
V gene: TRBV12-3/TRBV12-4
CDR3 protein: CASSLYTNNEQFF

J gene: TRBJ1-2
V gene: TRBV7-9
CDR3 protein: CASSLRSEDGYTF

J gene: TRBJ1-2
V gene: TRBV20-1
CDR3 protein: CSARRQGGVDYGYTF

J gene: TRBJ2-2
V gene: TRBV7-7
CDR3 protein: CASSLQLVSSRHTGELFF

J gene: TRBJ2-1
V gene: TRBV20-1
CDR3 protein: CSGLAGWGTGEQFF

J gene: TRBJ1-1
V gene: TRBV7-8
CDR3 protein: CASSLDQNTEAFF

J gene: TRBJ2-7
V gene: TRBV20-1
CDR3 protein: CSARGLAGALSGYF

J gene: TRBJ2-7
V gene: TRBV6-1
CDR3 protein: CASRTYRTGDYEQYF

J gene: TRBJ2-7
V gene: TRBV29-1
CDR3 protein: CSAARTVFSSYEQYF

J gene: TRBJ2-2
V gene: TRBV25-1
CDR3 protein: CASSEFKNTGELFF

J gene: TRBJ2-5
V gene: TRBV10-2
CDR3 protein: CATGTVRKETQYF

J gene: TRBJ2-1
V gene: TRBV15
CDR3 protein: CATSEDQAGSSYNEQFF

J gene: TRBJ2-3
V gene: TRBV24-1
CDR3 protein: CATRSGASTDTQYF

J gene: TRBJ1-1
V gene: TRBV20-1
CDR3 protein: CSAKTGGMNTEAFF